Listed below are T cell receptor beta chains from one sample, sequenced in a study of T-cell memory formation after mild COVID-19. MiXCR, applied by TCRdb to the 5' RACE reads, yields one record per CDR3 protein. The sample records fewer than 350,000 distinct CDR3 sequences, under 8.5% being singletons. Sequenced input: PBMCs or a T cell subset sorted from them (not recorded which). The source of these receptors is a man aged 18 to 30 who had mild COVID-19 (a few samples of this study predate the infection). Cell type and time point are not known. The CDR3 runs from the conserved cysteine through the conserved F or W. A D gene is named only where the DNA matches it firmly. Clone sizes are given selectively: once, few, many, or a class where the clone is expanded.

TRBV12-3/TRBV12-4	NA	NA	TRBJ1-1	CASSLFEGATEAFF	TGTGCCAGCAGTTTATTCGAAGGGGCAACTGAAGCTTTCTTT
TRBV9	NA	few	TRBJ2-7	CASSPGFSSSYEQYF	TGTGCCAGCAGCCCAGGGTTTTCGAGCTCCTACGAGCAGTACTTC
TRBV4-3	TRBD1	few	TRBJ1-6	CASSQRVDRGSPLHF	TGCGCCAGCAGCCAGCGCGTGGACAGGGGATCACCCCTCCACTTT
TRBV7-2	NA	few	TRBJ2-7	CASSDGYYEQYF	TGTGCCAGCAGCGATGGTTACTACGAGCAGTACTTC
TRBV9	TRBD1	NA	TRBJ2-2	CASSEYGTGGPGELFF	TGTGCCAGCAGCGAGTACGGGACAGGGGGTCCCGGGGAGCTGTTTTTT
TRBV29-1	NA	NA	TRBJ1-1	CSGRDTWGTEAFF	TGCAGCGGCAGGGACACCTGGGGCACTGAAGCTTTCTTT
TRBV27	NA	few	TRBJ1-6	CASSSHRGVGTSPLHF	TGTGCCAGCAGTTCACACCGCGGGGTTGGGACTTCACCCCTCCACTTT
TRBV4-2	NA	many	TRBJ2-7	CASSQASGEHEQYF	TGTGCCAGCAGCCAAGCTTCCGGGGAACACGAGCAGTACTTC
TRBV5-1	NA	few	TRBJ1-4	CASSLGGTFREKLFF	TGCGCCAGCAGCTTGGGAGGTACCTTCAGGGAAAAACTGTTTTTT
TRBV7-9	NA	many	TRBJ2-5	CASSFGTAQETQYF	TGTGCCAGCAGCTTCGGGACGGCCCAAGAGACCCAGTACTTC
TRBV5-1	TRBD1	few	TRBJ1-1	CASSWRQGVEAFF	TGCGCCAGCAGCTGGCGACAGGGGGTTGAAGCTTTCTTT
TRBV27	NA	NA	TRBJ2-5	CASSLNGMETQYF	TGTGCCAGCAGTTTAAACGGCATGGAGACCCAGTACTTC
TRBV5-1	TRBD2	few	TRBJ2-1	CASSWTGEGYNEQFF	TGCGCCAGCAGCTGGACCGGGGAGGGGTACAATGAGCAGTTCTTC
TRBV7-2	NA	NA	TRBJ1-5	CASSLERSDQPQHF	TGTGCCAGCAGCTTAGAGCGGTCAGATCAGCCCCAGCATTTT
TRBV6-1	TRBD2	NA	TRBJ2-5	CASRLTSGTETQYF	TGTGCCAGCAGGTTGACTAGCGGGACAGAGACCCAGTACTTC
TRBV27	TRBD2	NA	TRBJ2-5	CASSMSGSGGGVETQYF	TGTGCCAGCAGTATGTCTGGGAGCGGGGGTGGCGTAGAGACCCAGTACTTC
TRBV19	NA	NA	TRBJ2-1	CASSWGSSYNEQFF	TGTGCCAGTAGTTGGGGCAGCTCCTACAATGAGCAGTTCTTC
TRBV6-5	NA	NA	TRBJ1-1	CASSRHRATEAFF	TGTGCCAGCAGTAGACACAGGGCCACTGAAGCTTTCTTT
TRBV4-3	TRBD2	NA	TRBJ2-2	CASSQDRWLAGENTGELFF	TGCGCCAGCAGCCAAGATCGATGGCTAGCGGGGGAAAACACCGGGGAGCTGTTTTTT
TRBV4-1	TRBD1	NA	TRBJ1-5	CASSRSLGTGDQPQHF	TGCGCCAGCAGCCGCTCCTTGGGGACAGGAGATCAGCCCCAGCATTTT
TRBV12-3/TRBV12-4	NA	few	TRBJ1-1	CASSLTLDSLVRAFF	TGTGCCAGCAGTTTAACCCTGGACAGCCTCGTGAGAGCTTTCTTT
TRBV18	NA	few	TRBJ1-2	CASSPDTGYTF	TGTGCCAGCTCACCAGACACTGGCTACACCTTC
TRBV3-1	NA	NA	TRBJ2-3	CASSQEKAQYF	TGTGCCAGCAGCCAAGAAAAGGCGCAGTATTTT